This TCR beta chain was captured in a study of OX40 agonist ivuxolimab in advanced cancers. Looking at the study overall: Ivuxolimab was an agonistic, fully human IgG2 monoclonal antibody directed against OX40 (CD134), a costimulatory receptor. The paper describes the monotherapy dose-escalation part (N of about 50 patients) of the phase I trial of ivuxolimab. Intravenous ivuxolimab was administered to patients every 2 weeks at six dose levels: 0.01, 0.1, 0.3, 1.5, 3 and 10 mg/kg. Partial responses occurred in three dose-escalation patients, of whom one had hepatocellular carcinoma and two had cutaneous melanoma. Of the 50 to 55 dose-escalation patients, hepatocellular carcinoma was present in approximately 20, melanoma in roughly 15, renal cell carcinoma in 9 and head and neck cancer in 9. A male proportion of around 81% and a mean age of approximately 58 years, ranging from roughly 20 to 80, were recorded for the dose-escalation cohort. The point of sequencing TCRbeta in the periphery was to test whether ivuxolimab changed TCR sequence diversity and drove clonal T-cell expansion. Patients were allowed to have had prior anti-PD-1, anti-PD-L1 or anti-CTLA-4 therapy, and around 40% of the dose-escalation patients had previously received checkpoint inhibitors.

Patients with a history of autoimmune disease or receiving systemic immunosuppression were excluded from the trial. Peripheral blood for TCR sequencing was drawn from every dose cohort at baseline, at cycle 4 day 1 and at cycle 7 day 1. Samples came from an open-label, multicenter, first-in-human phase I dose-escalation trial of ivuxolimab. The trial enrolled adults with locally advanced or metastatic head and neck squamous cell, hepatocellular, melanoma or renal cell carcinoma. Before TCR sequencing, CD4+ T cells and CD8+ T cells from peripheral blood were sorted into separate populations. Overall study outcomes, separate from this receptor: In partial responders in the 0.1-3.0 mg/kg groups, normalized peripheral clonal expansion was found to be among the lowest, especially among CD8+ T cells. At doses of 0.1 to 3.0 mg/kg, clonal expansion of both CD4+ and CD8+ T cells in blood was seen between baseline and week 6. Low levels of normalized T-cell clonal expansion were also seen in some patients who did not respond. After ivuxolimab, expanded clones were on average more numerous among CD8+ T cells than among CD4+ T cells. Which antigens the clonally expanded peripheral T cells were specific for was not determined.

For sequencing of the TCRbeta CDR3 region, genomic DNA was extracted from the sorted cells. The immunoSEQ Assay was used to sequence the TCRbeta CDR3 regions. As stored in TCRdb, this immuneACCESS dataset retains in-frame rearrangements with V and J assigned. A fraction of the clones does not appear; measured against another copy, unresolved V genes explain less than half of the discrepancy, and the remainder lacks a known reason. For this sample there are about 24,000 clones; roughly 84% appear just once. Roughly 15% of the sample belongs to the ten largest clones. Germline trimming: 4 bases from V, 6 bases from J; junction bases outside gene matches: 7. The CDR3 covers 14 residues, taking in both the cysteine and the phenylalanine. The sequence is cut down to CDR3 DNA, 42 bases in frame from base 1. The germline V gene (reference sequence) provides CDR1 LNHDA and CDR2 SQIVND. With regard to this clone: No cognate antigen has been identified for it. Per-base qualities were not stored, and no clone one base away is much larger.

Sequences were derived from CD4+ or CD8+ T cells sorted from blood, sampled in a trial of the OX40 agonist ivuxolimab. The chain is made from TRBV19 and TRBJ2-7, and TRBD1 aligns with 9 junction nucleotides. The source of this sequence is an adult with an advanced solid tumor such as melanoma, head and neck, liver or kidney cancer. The CDR3 here reads CASSNTGGTGEQYF. The sequence in DNA is TGTGCCAGTAGTAATACAGGGGGCACGGGCGAGCAGTACTTC. The CDR3 plus the reference TRBV19 and TRBJ2-7 genes for the other parts give the full variable domain: DGGITQSPKYLFRKEGQNVTLSCEQNLNHDAMYWYRQDPGQGLRLIYYSQIVNDFQKGDIAEGYSVSREKKESFPLTVTSAQKNPTAFYLCASSNTGGTGEQYFGPGTRLTVT.